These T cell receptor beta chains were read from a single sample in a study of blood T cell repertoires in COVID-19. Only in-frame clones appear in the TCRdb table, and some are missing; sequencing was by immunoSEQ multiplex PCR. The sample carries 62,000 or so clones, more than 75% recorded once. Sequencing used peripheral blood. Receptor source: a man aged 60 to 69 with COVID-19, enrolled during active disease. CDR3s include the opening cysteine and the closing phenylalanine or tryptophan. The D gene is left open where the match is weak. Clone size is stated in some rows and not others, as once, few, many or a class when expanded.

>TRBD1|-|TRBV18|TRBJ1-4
TGTGCCAGCTCAACCGGGACAGGGAGTGAAAAACTGTTTTTT
CASSTGTGSEKLFF
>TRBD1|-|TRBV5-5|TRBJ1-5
TGTGCCAGCAGCATGGGACAGGGAAGCAATCAGCCCCAGCATTTT
CASSMGQGSNQPQHF
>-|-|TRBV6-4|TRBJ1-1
TGTGCCAGCAGTGACGGAACCGCGGGGGACACTGAAGCTTTCTTT
CASSDGTAGDTEAFF
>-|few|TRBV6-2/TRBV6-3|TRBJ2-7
TGTGCCAGCAGTTTCCTTCCGACAGACCATTCCTACGAGCAGTACTTC
CASSFLPTDHSYEQYF
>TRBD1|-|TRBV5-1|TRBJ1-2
TGCGCCAGCAGCTTGGAGGGGACAGGGGATATAGGCTATGGCTACACCTTC
CASSLEGTGDIGYGYTF
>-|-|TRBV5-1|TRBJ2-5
TGCGCCAGCCGCACTAGGGAGGCCGGGGAGACCCAGTACTTC
CASRTREAGETQYF
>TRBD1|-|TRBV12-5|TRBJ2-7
TGTGCTAGTGGTTTTACTGGGACAGGGATCCACGAGCAGTACTTC
CASGFTGTGIHEQYF
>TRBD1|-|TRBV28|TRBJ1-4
TGTGCCAGCTCCCCACTTGGACAGGGAGGTGAAAAACTGTTTTTT
CASSPLGQGGEKLFF
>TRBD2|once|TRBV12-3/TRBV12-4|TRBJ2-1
TGTGCCAGCACCCCGGGGGGCAATGAGCAGTTCTTC
CASTPGGNEQFF
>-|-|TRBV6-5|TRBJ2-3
TGTGCCAGCAGTTACGGTGGGGCGGGCACAGATACGCAGTATTTT
CASSYGGAGTDTQYF
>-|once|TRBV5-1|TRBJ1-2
TGCGCCAGCAGCTTGGGGTCGACAAACTATGGCTACACCTTC
CASSLGSTNYGYTF
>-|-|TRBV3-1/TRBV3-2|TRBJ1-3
TGTGCCAGCAGCCAAGAAGTCATCCCTCGCGTCTCTGGAAACACCATATATTTT
CASSQEVIPRVSGNTIYF
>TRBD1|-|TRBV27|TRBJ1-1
TGTGCCAGCAGTTGGGGGACAGGTTACACTGAAGCTTTCTTT
CASSWGTGYTEAFF
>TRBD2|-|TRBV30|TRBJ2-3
TGTGCCAGCACCCTAGCGGCCAAGGATACGCAGTATTTT
CASTLAAKDTQYF
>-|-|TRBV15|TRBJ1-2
TGTGCCACCAGCAGAGCGGGCCAGGGCTATGGCTACACCTTC
CATSRAGQGYGYTF
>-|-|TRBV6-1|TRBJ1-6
TGTGCCAGCAGTGACAGGGATGGTTCACCCCTCCACTTT
CASSDRDGSPLHF
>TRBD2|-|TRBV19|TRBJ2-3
TGTGCCAGTAGTATACGTCGGGGGGGCACAGATACGCAGTATTTT
CASSIRRGGTDTQYF
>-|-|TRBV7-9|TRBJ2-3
TGTGCCAGCAGCGGGCTGGCGACGGATACGCAGTATTTT
CASSGLATDTQYF
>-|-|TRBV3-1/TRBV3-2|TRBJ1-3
TGTGCCAGCAGCCAAGACCCTCTCTCTGGAAACACCATATATTTT
CASSQDPLSGNTIYF
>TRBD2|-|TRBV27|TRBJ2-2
TGTGCCAGCAGTCCTGGGGCGGGGGGGCTGGTCGGGGAGCTGTTTTTT
CASSPGAGGLVGELFF
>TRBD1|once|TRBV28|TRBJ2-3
TGTGCCAGCACACAGGGGCGGTTTGAGACAGATACGCAGTATTTT
CASTQGRFETDTQYF
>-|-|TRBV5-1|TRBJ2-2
TGCGCCAGCAGCTTGTACAGGACAGCGAACACCGGGGAGCTGTTTTTT
CASSLYRTANTGELFF